This TCR beta chain was identified in a study of early T cells in non-severe SARS-CoV-2 infection. TCRdb re-called the 5' RACE reads through MiXCR, storing one row per CDR3 protein. The data show tens of thousands of distinct CDR3 sequences, with roughly an eighth seen just once and 3% to 3.5% held by the top ten. The source of this sequence is an adult who was a healthcare worker with PCR-confirmed SARS-CoV-2 infection or an uninfected control (not recorded which). The sequencing input was whole blood.

CDR3 residues: CSVEATSSGSNEQFF. The CDR3 DNA follows: TGCAGCGTTGAAGCGACTAGTTCGGGGTCCAATGAGCAGTTCTTC. J is TRBJ2-1 and V is TRBV29-1, with D tentatively TRBD2 (6 bases). V was clipped by 1 base and J by 6 bases, with 16 bases between them. The CDR3 spans 15 residues. The germline CDR1 and CDR2 sequences are SQVTM and ANQGSEA.